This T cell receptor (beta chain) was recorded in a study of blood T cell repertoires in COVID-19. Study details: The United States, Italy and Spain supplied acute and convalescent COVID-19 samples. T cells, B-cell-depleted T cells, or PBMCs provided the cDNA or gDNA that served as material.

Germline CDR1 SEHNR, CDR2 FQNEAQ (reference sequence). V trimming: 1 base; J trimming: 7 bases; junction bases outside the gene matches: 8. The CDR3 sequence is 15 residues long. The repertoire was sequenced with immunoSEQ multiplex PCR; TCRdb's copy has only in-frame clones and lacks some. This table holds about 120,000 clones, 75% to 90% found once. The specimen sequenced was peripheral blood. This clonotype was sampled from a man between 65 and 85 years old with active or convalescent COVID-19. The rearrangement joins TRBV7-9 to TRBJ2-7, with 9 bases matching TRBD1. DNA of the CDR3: TGTGCCAGCAGCTTAGGTGACAGGGGGGTGTATGAGCAGTACTTC. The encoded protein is CASSLGDRGVYEQYF.